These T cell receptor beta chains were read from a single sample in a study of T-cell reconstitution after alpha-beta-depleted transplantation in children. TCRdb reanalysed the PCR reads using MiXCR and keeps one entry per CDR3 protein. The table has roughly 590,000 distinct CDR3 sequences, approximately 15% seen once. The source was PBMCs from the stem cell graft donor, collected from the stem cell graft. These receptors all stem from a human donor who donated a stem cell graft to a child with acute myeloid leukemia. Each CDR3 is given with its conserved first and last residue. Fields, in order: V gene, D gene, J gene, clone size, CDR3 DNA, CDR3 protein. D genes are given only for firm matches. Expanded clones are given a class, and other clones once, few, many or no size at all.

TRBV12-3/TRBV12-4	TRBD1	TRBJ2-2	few	TGTGCCAGCACCGGGACAGGGGCCCTCACCGGGGAGCTGTTTTTT	CASTGTGALTGELFF
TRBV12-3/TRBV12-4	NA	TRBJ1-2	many	TGTGCCAGCGGTTCGGACTATGGCTACACCTTC	CASGSDYGYTF
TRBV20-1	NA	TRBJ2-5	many	TGCAGTGCTAGAGAGAATGGGCGGAGCCAAGAGACCCAGTACTTC	CSARENGRSQETQYF
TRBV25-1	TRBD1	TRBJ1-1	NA	TGTGCCAGCAGTGAATCGGGTGGACAGGGCCTCATGAACACTGAAGCTTTCTTT	CASSESGGQGLMNTEAFF
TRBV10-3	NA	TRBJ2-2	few	TGTGCCATCAGTTTCTTGCCCCCCCGGACGGCCGGGGAGCTGTTTTTT	CAISFLPPRTAGELFF
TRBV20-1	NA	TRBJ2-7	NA	TGCAGTGCTCTAAAGGACAGCTACGAGCAGTACTTC	CSALKDSYEQYF
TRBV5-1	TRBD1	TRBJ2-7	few	TGCGCCAGCAGCTTAACAGGGGGTTTCGACTCCTACGAGCAGTACTTC	CASSLTGGFDSYEQYF
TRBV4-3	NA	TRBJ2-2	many	TGCGCCAGCAGCCCTACAATTACCGGGGAGCTGTTTTTT	CASSPTITGELFF
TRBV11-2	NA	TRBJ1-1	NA	TGTGCCAGCACCTCGCAGGGATACACTGAAGCTTTCTTT	CASTSQGYTEAFF
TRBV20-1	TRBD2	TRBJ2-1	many	TGCAGTGCTAGAGGAGGCGAGCGGGGGCTGAATGAGCAGTTCTTC	CSARGGERGLNEQFF
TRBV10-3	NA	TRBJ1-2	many	TGTGCCATCAGTGAAGGGGTTTCAGATGGCTACACCTTC	CAISEGVSDGYTF
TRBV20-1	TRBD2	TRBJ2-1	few	TGCAGTGCTCCCGGGGCTAGCGGGGGGGCCAATGAGCAGTTCTTC	CSAPGASGGANEQFF
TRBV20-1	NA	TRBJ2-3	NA	TGCAGTGCTACCCCTACCCTCTACTCCGCCCCAGATACGCAGTATTTT	CSATPTLYSAPDTQYF
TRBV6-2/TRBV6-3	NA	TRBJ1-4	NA	TGTGCCAGCAGTTATCAGGGGCGGAATAATGAAAAACTGTTTTTT	CASSYQGRNNEKLFF
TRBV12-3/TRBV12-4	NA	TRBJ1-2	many	TGTGCCAGCAAAGGCGCGGGTTCTAACTATGGCTACACCTTC	CASKGAGSNYGYTF
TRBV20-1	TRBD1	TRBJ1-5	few	TGCAGTGCCACTGACAGGGTGGGCAATCAGCCCCAGCATTTT	CSATDRVGNQPQHF
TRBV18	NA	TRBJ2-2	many	TGTGCCAGCTCACCACCGGCTGGGGTGAACACCGGGGAGCTGTTTTTT	CASSPPAGVNTGELFF
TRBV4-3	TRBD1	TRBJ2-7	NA	TGCGCCAGCAGCCCCACCGGGACAGGACAAGGGTACGAGCAGTACTTC	CASSPTGTGQGYEQYF
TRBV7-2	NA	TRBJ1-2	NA	TGTGCCAGCAGCCACTATAGGCCTGGCTACACCTTC	CASSHYRPGYTF
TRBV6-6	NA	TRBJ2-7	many	TGTGCCAGCAGTTCCTGGTCCTACGAGCAGTACTTC	CASSSWSYEQYF
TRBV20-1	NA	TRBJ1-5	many	TGCAGTGCTAGAGATGGGGTCGGTCAGCCCCAGCATTTT	CSARDGVGQPQHF
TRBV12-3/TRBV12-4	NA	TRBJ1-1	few	TGTGCCAGCAAATCCCAACAGGGTCGGAAAACTGAAGCTTTCTTT	CASKSQQGRKTEAFF
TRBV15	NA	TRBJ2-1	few	TGTGCCACCAGCAGTCAGGGTTCCTACAATGAGCAGTTCTTC	CATSSQGSYNEQFF
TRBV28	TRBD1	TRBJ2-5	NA	TGTGCCAGCAGTAAAATTCAGGGGGTAGAGACCCAGTACTTC	CASSKIQGVETQYF
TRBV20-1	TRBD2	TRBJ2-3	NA	TGCAGTGCTAGGGGGGCGGGGGGGAGTCGTTTAACTAGCACAGATACGCAGTATTTT	CSARGAGGSRLTSTDTQYF
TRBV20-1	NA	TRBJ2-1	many	TGCAGTGTCCCTCAGCGCGGGGCCAGCAATGAGCAGTTCTTC	CSVPQRGASNEQFF
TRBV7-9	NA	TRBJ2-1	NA	TGTGCCAGCAGGTCAATGAGGGGGGGTGGCAATGAGCAGTTCTTC	CASRSMRGGGNEQFF
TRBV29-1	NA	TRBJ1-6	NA	TGCAGCGTTGCCAGCTCCTATAATTCACCCCTCCACTTT	CSVASSYNSPLHF
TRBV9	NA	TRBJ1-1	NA	TGTGCCAGCAGCGTAGGAAAATCGGGGAAGTGGGCCACTGAAGCTTTCTTT	CASSVGKSGKWATEAFF
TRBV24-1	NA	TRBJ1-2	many	TGTGCCACCAGTGACTCATTAACAGGGTGGGAAGGCTACACCTTC	CATSDSLTGWEGYTF